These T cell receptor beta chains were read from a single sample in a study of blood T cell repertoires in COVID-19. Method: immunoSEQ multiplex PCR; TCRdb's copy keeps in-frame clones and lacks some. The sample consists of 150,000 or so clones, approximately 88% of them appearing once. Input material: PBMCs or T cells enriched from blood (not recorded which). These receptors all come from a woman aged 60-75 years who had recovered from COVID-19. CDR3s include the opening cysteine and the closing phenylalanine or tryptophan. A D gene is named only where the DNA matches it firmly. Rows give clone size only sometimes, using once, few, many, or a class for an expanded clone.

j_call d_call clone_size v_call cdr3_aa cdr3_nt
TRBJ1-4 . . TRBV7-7 CASSKTAVAKLFF TGTGCTAGCAGCAAAACGGCCGTAGCAAAACTGTTTTTT
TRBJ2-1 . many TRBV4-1 CASSHQLSYNEQFF TGCGCCAGCAGCCACCAACTTTCCTACAATGAGCAGTTCTTC
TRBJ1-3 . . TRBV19 CASSFGTRSGNTIYF TGTGCCAGTAGTTTCGGGACACGCTCTGGAAACACCATATATTTT
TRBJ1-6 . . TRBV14 CASSQQGRNSPLHF TGTGCCAGCAGCCAACAGGGCCGAAATTCACCCCTCCACTTT
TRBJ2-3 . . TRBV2 CASRDYLSTDTQYF TGTGCCAGCAGGGACTACCTAAGCACAGATACGCAGTATTTT
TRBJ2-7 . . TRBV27 CASRAGEGRGGYEQYF TGTGCCAGCAGGGCCGGGGAAGGTAGGGGGGGCTACGAGCAGTACTTC
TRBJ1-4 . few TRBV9 CASSVDEAINEKLFF TGTGCCAGCAGCGTAGATGAGGCGATTAATGAAAAACTGTTTTTT
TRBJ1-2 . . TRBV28 CASSMGGYGYTF TGTGCCAGCAGTATGGGGGGCTATGGCTACACCTTC
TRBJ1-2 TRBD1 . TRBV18 CASSQGGQGQRYTF TGTGCCAGCTCGCAGGGGGGACAGGGTCAACGCTACACCTTC
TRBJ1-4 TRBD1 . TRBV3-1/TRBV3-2 CASSQDVARGTEKLFF TGTGCCAGCAGCCAAGACGTCGCCAGGGGGACTGAAAAACTGTTTTTT
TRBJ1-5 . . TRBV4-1 CASSRDTNQPQHF TGCGCCAGCTCACGGGACACTAATCAGCCCCAGCATTTT
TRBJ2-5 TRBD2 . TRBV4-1 CASSQTGLAGAGETQYF TGCGCCAGCAGCCAAACCGGACTAGCGGGGGCCGGAGAGACCCAGTACTTC
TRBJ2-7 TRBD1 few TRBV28 CASSFPGGFDRGYEQYF TGTGCCAGCAGTTTCCCCGGGGGTTTTGACAGGGGGTACGAGCAGTACTTC
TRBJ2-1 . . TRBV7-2 CASSLGALNEQFF TGTGCCAGCAGCTTAGGGGCCCTCAATGAGCAGTTCTTC
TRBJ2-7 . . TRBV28 CASRPPPPSTYEQYF TGTGCCAGCAGACCCCCTCCGCCTAGCACCTACGAGCAGTACTTC
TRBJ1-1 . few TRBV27 CASSFIRNTEAFF TGTGCCAGCAGTTTCATTAGAAACACTGAAGCTTTCTTT
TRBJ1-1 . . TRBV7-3 CASSPTPNTEAFF TGTGCCAGCAGCCCAACACCGAACACTGAAGCTTTCTTT
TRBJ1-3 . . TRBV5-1 CASSLRPGSAGNTIYF TGCGCCAGCAGCTTGCGGCCGGGGTCAGCCGGAAACACCATATATTTT
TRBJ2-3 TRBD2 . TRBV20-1 CSASPAGGKTDTQYF TGCAGTGCCAGTCCCGCGGGAGGAAAGACAGATACGCAGTATTTT
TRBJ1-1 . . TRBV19 CASSWSLLNTEAFF TGTGCCAGTAGCTGGTCACTCTTGAACACTGAAGCTTTCTTT
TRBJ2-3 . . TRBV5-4 CASSLAGSSTDTQYF TGTGCCAGCAGCTTGGCGGGATCCAGCACAGATACGCAGTATTTT
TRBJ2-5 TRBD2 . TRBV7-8 CASSFNLAGSYETQYF TGTGCCAGCAGCTTTAACCTAGCGGGGTCTTACGAGACCCAGTACTTC
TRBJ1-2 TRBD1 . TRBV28 CANRDRGYGYTF TGTGCCAACAGAGACAGGGGATATGGCTACACCTTC
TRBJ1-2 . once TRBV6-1 CASSESGNRDNYGYTF TGTGCCAGCAGTGAAAGTGGTAACAGGGATAACTATGGCTACACCTTC
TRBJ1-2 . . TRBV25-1 CASSEPGREDYGYTF TGTGCCAGCAGTGAACCCGGCAGGGAGGACTATGGCTACACCTTC
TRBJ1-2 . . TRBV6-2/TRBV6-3 CASSQTTGQRRGYTF TGTGCCAGCAGCCAGACCACAGGGCAACGGCGTGGCTACACCTTC
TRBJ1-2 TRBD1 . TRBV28 CASSLTGQSYGYTF TGTGCCAGCAGTTTAACGGGACAGTCCTATGGCTACACCTTC
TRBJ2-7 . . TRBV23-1 CASSQQGCEQYF TGCGCCAGCAGTCAGCAGGGCTGCGAGCAGTACTTC
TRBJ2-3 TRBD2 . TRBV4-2 CASSQDAPAGALSTDTQYF TGTGCCAGCAGCCAAGATGCTCCAGCGGGGGCCCTTAGCACAGATACGCAGTATTTT
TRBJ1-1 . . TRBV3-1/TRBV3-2 CASSQRPGGLTEAFF TGTGCCAGCAGCCAACGGCCGGGGGGGCTGACTGAAGCTTTCTTT
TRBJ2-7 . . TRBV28 CASSFYRQGANEQYF TGTGCCAGCAGTTTTTATAGGCAGGGTGCAAACGAGCAGTACTTC
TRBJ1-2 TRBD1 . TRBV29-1 CSARDRLNYGYTF TGCAGCGCCCGGGACAGGCTTAACTATGGCTACACCTTC
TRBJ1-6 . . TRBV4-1 CASSPEVQNNSPLHF TGCGCCAGCAGCCCGGAGGTCCAGAATAATTCACCCCTCCACTTT
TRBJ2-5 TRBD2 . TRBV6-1 CASSEQLAGGPDSGTQYF TGTGCCAGCAGTGAGCAGCTAGCGGGGGGGCCCGACTCGGGGACCCAGTACTTC
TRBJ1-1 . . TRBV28 CASSPAAATSRTEAFF TGTGCCAGCAGCCCGGCCGCGGCGACTAGCAGGACTGAAGCTTTCTTT
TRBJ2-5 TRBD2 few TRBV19 CASSPMTSGIGETQYF TGTGCCAGTAGTCCGATGACTAGCGGGATAGGTGAGACCCAGTACTTC
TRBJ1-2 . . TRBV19 CASSNVGDYGYTF TGTGCCAGTAGTAACGTGGGAGACTATGGCTACACCTTC
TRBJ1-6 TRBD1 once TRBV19 CASSSRSPGTGFPSPLHF TGTGCCAGTAGTAGCCGTTCTCCCGGGACAGGGTTTCCTTCACCCCTCCACTTT
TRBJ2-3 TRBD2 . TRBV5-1 CASSYAGGGTDTQYF TGCGCCAGCAGCTACGCGGGGGGAGGCACAGATACGCAGTATTTT